This is a list of T cell receptor beta chains from one sample in a study of tumor and adjacent non-tumor tissue in lung cancer. Each CDR3 protein is one row after TCRdb ran MiXCR on the multiplex PCR reads. The sample lists more than 75,000 distinct CDR3 sequences, 80% to 85% occurring once. Sequences were obtained from lung tumor tissue. These receptors were collected from a woman between 50 and 59 years old with non-small cell lung cancer. CDR3s include the opening cysteine and the closing phenylalanine or tryptophan. D genes are given only for firm matches. Some rows have no size entry. The others give once, few or many, or a class for an expanded clone.

d_gene: .
abundance: once
v_gene: TRBV20-1
j_gene: TRBJ2-7
CDR3nt: TGTAGTGCTCGCGCAACAGGGATGGCCTACGAGCAGTACTTC
CDR3aa: CSARATGMAYEQYF

d_gene: .
abundance: .
v_gene: TRBV6-2/TRBV6-3
j_gene: TRBJ2-5
CDR3nt: TGTGCCAGCAGCGCGGGACAGTCCTTAGGCGATACCCAATACTTC
CDR3aa: CASSAGQSLGDTQYF

d_gene: TRBD1
abundance: .
v_gene: TRBV7-9
j_gene: TRBJ1-1
CDR3nt: TGTGCCGGACGGACAGGGAAGACTGAAGCTTTCTTT
CDR3aa: CAGRTGKTEAFF

d_gene: .
abundance: .
v_gene: TRBV29-1
j_gene: TRBJ1-1
CDR3nt: TGTAGCGTTGAAGATCTCGGAACTGAAGCTTTCTTT
CDR3aa: CSVEDLGTEAFF

d_gene: TRBD1
abundance: .
v_gene: TRBV20-1
j_gene: TRBJ1-3
CDR3nt: TGCAGTGATAGAGGAACAGGGACAGGGATCGGGTTTGTTGGAAACACCATATATTTT
CDR3aa: CSDRGTGTGIGFVGNTIYF

d_gene: .
abundance: .
v_gene: TRBV6-1
j_gene: TRBJ2-1
CDR3nt: TGTGCCAGCAGTAAGCGCCGGTTAGACTTCTTACTCTCGACAGGCTACAATGAGCAGTTCTTC
CDR3aa: CASSKRRLDFLLSTGYNEQFF

d_gene: .
abundance: few
v_gene: TRBV29-1
j_gene: TRBJ1-3
CDR3nt: TGTATTGTTTGGACGGACTCTGGAAACACCATATATTTT
CDR3aa: CIVWTDSGNTIYF

d_gene: .
abundance: .
v_gene: TRBV4-1
j_gene: TRBJ2-7
CDR3nt: TGCGTCAGCAGCGAAGGGACGCTTACCTACGATCAGTACTTC
CDR3aa: CVSSEGTLTYDQYF

d_gene: TRBD2
abundance: .
v_gene: TRBV20-1
j_gene: TRBJ2-7
CDR3nt: TGCAGTGTTAACCGCGACGGGGGGGGGAGGCAGTACTTC
CDR3aa: CSVNRDGGGRQYF

d_gene: .
abundance: .
v_gene: TRBV29-1
j_gene: TRBJ1-3
CDR3nt: TGCAGCGTTGAACGGCGGGCCTTCTCTCGAAACACCATATATTTT
CDR3aa: CSVERRAFSRNTIYF

d_gene: .
abundance: .
v_gene: TRBV20-1
j_gene: TRBJ2-2
CDR3nt: TGCAGTGACACCCCGATTGGGATTCTTGGCGCCGAAGAGCTGTTTTTT
CDR3aa: CSDTPIGILGAEELFF

d_gene: .
abundance: medium-sized
v_gene: TRBV6-6
j_gene: TRBJ2-1
CDR3nt: TGTGCCAGCAGTTACTCGACGGGGATTGGGGTCTTC
CDR3aa: CASSYSTGIGVF

d_gene: .
abundance: .
v_gene: TRBV12-3/TRBV12-4
j_gene: TRBJ2-2
CDR3nt: TGTGTCAGCAGAAAAAGGGCGGCGGCCGGGGAGCTGTTCTTT
CDR3aa: CVSRKRAAAGELFF

d_gene: .
abundance: .
v_gene: TRBV20-1
j_gene: TRBJ2-5
CDR3nt: TGCAGTGCTCAAGGAGGAGGTTTAAGAGAGACCCAGTACTTC
CDR3aa: CSAQGGGLRETQYF

d_gene: .
abundance: .
v_gene: TRBV30
j_gene: TRBJ2-1
CDR3nt: TGTGCCTGGGCCTCCGAAGTGCGGAACAACAATGAGCAGTTCTTC
CDR3aa: CAWASEVRNNNEQFF

d_gene: .
abundance: .
v_gene: TRBV11-2
j_gene: TRBJ2-7
CDR3nt: .
CDR3aa: CASSPWASGSYEQHF

d_gene: TRBD1
abundance: .
v_gene: TRBV20-1
j_gene: TRBJ1-6
CDR3nt: TGCAGTCCTCACCGGGACAGGGCCTATAATCCACCCATCCACTTT
CDR3aa: CSPHRDRAYNPPIHF

d_gene: .
abundance: .
v_gene: TRBV4-1
j_gene: TRBJ2-4
CDR3nt: TGCGCCAGCAGCCCTAGAAGCGGAGGACTAGCCAAAAACATTCAGTACTTC
CDR3aa: CASSPRSGGLAKNIQYF

d_gene: .
abundance: few
v_gene: TRBV11-2
j_gene: TRBJ1-4
CDR3nt: TGTGCCAGCAGTGCAGGTGGGGGGTACAATGAAAAACTGTTTTTT
CDR3aa: CASSAGGGYNEKLFF

d_gene: .
abundance: few
v_gene: TRBV20-1
j_gene: TRBJ1-6
CDR3nt: TGCAGTGCTCGACGGACTGGGGTCGTGTCTCGGGCGGAACAGGGATCACCCCTCCACTTT
CDR3aa: CSARRTGVVSRAEQGSPLHF

d_gene: .
abundance: .
v_gene: TRBV6-5
j_gene: TRBJ2-7
CDR3nt: TGTGCCACCCATGGACTTAGAACAATCGAGGAGTGCTTC
CDR3aa: CATHGLRTIEECF

d_gene: .
abundance: few
v_gene: TRBV6-1
j_gene: TRBJ2-5
CDR3nt: TGTGCCAGCAGTGGAGGAGGGGGTATTTGGGGGGGTTGGAAGACCCAGTACTTC
CDR3aa: CASSGGGGIWGGWKTQYF

d_gene: .
abundance: .
v_gene: TRBV28
j_gene: TRBJ2-1
CDR3nt: TGTGCCAGCAGGGGGGCTAGCGAGAGTCTCAATGAGCAGTTCTTC
CDR3aa: CASRGASESLNEQFF

d_gene: .
abundance: .
v_gene: TRBV20-1
j_gene: TRBJ1-3
CDR3nt: TGCAGTGCTCGAACAGGCCAAAGCACCATATATTTT
CDR3aa: CSARTGQSTIYF

d_gene: TRBD1
abundance: .
v_gene: TRBV4-1
j_gene: TRBJ2-1
CDR3nt: TGCGCCAGCAACCGAGAGTGGACAGGGGGAGAGTTCTTC
CDR3aa: CASNREWTGGEFF

d_gene: .
abundance: .
v_gene: TRBV28
j_gene: TRBJ1-2
CDR3nt: TGTTCCAGCAGGGCCGGGGAACATGAGTATGGCTACACCTTC
CDR3aa: CSSRAGEHEYGYTF

d_gene: .
abundance: many
v_gene: TRBV5-8
j_gene: TRBJ1-6
CDR3nt: TGTGCCAGCAGCTTTTATTACGGGAATAATTCACCCCTCCACTTT
CDR3aa: CASSFYYGNNSPLHF

d_gene: .
abundance: .
v_gene: TRBV6-5
j_gene: TRBJ2-7
CDR3nt: TGTGCCAGCAGCCTTACCCGACAGGCCTACGAGCATTACTTC
CDR3aa: CASSLTRQAYEHYF

d_gene: TRBD1
abundance: many
v_gene: TRBV7-8
j_gene: TRBJ2-2
CDR3nt: TGTGCCAGCAGCTTAGCCCAGGGACAGCCCAACACCGGGGAGCTGTTTTTT
CDR3aa: CASSLAQGQPNTGELFF

d_gene: .
abundance: .
v_gene: TRBV12-5
j_gene: TRBJ2-1
CDR3nt: TGTGCTAGTGGTTTAGGACAGGTGAGGACTAATGAGCAATTCTTC
CDR3aa: CASGLGQVRTNEQFF

d_gene: .
abundance: .
v_gene: TRBV20-1
j_gene: TRBJ2-1
CDR3nt: TGCAGTGCTAACCGTCGGGACATCCTCTCATACAATGAGCAGTTGTTC
CDR3aa: CSANRRDILSYNEQLF

d_gene: TRBD2
abundance: once
v_gene: TRBV5-4
j_gene: TRBJ2-7
CDR3nt: TGTTCCAGCAGCCCCGCCTTGACTGGCGGGAGTCTCGAGCAGTACTTC
CDR3aa: CSSSPALTGGSLEQYF

d_gene: TRBD2
abundance: .
v_gene: TRBV11-2
j_gene: TRBJ2-1
CDR3nt: TGTGCCATCATGGGACTAGCTGACGAGCAGTTTTTC
CDR3aa: CAIMGLADEQFF

d_gene: TRBD2
abundance: .
v_gene: TRBV20-1
j_gene: TRBJ2-3
CDR3nt: TGCAGTGTGCGAAGCGGGGCAGTAAATACGCTGTATTTC
CDR3aa: CSVRSGAVNTLYF

d_gene: TRBD1
abundance: .
v_gene: TRBV20-1
j_gene: TRBJ2-3
CDR3nt: TGCAGTGCCGCCGGCCCTACGACAGGGAGAGCAGATAGGCAGTATTTT
CDR3aa: CSAAGPTTGRADRQYF

d_gene: .
abundance: .
v_gene: TRBV4-2
j_gene: TRBJ2-2
CDR3nt: TGTGCCTGCAGCCAAGAATGGACGGAGAACAGCGGGGAGCTGTTTTTT
CDR3aa: CACSQEWTENSGELFF

d_gene: .
abundance: .
v_gene: TRBV6-6
j_gene: TRBJ2-6
CDR3nt: TGTGCCAGCAGTTACCCAGGCGGACCCTCTGGGGCCTACGTCCCTACTTTC
CDR3aa: CASSYPGGPSGAYVPTF

d_gene: .
abundance: .
v_gene: TRBV29-1
j_gene: TRBJ1-2
CDR3nt: TGCAGCGTTAAAGGGTCTAGGGTATCGAACTATGGCTACACCTTC
CDR3aa: CSVKGSRVSNYGYTF

d_gene: .
abundance: few
v_gene: TRBV20-1
j_gene: TRBJ1-5
CDR3nt: TGCAGTGTTAGTTTGGGGGGAAGGCAGCCCCAACATTTT
CDR3aa: CSVSLGGRQPQHF

d_gene: .
abundance: .
v_gene: TRBV20-1
j_gene: TRBJ2-7
CDR3nt: TGCAGTGCTAGAGATTCGCATGATTCCTACGAGCAGTATTTC
CDR3aa: CSARDSHDSYEQYF